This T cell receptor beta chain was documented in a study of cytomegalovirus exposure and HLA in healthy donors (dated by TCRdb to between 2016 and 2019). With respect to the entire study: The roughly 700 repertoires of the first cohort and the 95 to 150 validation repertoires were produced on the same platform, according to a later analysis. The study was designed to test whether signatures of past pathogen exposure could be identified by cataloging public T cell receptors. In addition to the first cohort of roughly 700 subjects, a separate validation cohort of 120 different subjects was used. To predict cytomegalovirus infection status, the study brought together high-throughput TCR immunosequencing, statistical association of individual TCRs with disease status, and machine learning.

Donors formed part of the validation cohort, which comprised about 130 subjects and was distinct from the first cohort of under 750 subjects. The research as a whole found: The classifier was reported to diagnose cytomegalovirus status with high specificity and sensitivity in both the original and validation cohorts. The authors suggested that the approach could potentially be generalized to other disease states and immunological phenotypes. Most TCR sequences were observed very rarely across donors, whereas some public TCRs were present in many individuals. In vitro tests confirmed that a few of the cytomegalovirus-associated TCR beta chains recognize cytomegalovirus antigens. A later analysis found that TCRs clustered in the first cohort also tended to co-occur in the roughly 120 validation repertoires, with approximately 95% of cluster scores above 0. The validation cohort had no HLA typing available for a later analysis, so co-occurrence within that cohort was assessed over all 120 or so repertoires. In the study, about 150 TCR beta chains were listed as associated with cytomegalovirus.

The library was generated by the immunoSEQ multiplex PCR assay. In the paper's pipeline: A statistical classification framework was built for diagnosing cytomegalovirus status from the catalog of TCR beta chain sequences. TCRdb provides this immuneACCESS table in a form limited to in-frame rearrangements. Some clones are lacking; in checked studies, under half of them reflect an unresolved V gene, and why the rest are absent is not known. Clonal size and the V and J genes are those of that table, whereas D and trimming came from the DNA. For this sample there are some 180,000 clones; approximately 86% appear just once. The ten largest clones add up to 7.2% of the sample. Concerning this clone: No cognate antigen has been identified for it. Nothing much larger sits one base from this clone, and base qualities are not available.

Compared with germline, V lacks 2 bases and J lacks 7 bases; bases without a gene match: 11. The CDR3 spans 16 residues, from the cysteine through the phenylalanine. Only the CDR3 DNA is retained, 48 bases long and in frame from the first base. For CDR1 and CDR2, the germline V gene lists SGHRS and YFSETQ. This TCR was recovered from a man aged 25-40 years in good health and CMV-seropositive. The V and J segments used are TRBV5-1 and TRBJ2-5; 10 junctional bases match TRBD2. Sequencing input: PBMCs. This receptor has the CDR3 CASSFGSGGVSATQYF. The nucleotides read TGCGCCAGCAGCTTTGGAAGCGGGGGGGTCAGTGCGACCCAGTACTTC.